The sequence of this T cell receptor (beta chain) was determined in a study of OX40 agonist ivuxolimab in advanced cancers. Study in general: Those treated in dose escalation had hepatocellular carcinoma, melanoma, renal cell cancer or head and neck cancer. Study results and caveats: Normalized T-cell clonal expansion was also low in a subset of nonresponders. Clonal expansion was seen in CD4+ and CD8+ blood T cells by week 6 at 0.1 to 3.0 mg/kg.

Patients were ruled out by autoimmune disease history or systemic immunosuppression. Sequencing was performed with immunoSEQ multiplex PCR; in TCRdb, only in-frame clones are kept and a portion is missing. Of roughly 70,000 clones detected, 70% to 90% appear once; the ten largest clones hold 0.75%. With 5 bases clipped from V and 6 bases from J, the junction kept 7 bases outside the gene matches. From germline, CDR1 is MDHEN and CDR2 SYDVKM. The CDR3 is 16 residues long. On this clone: What it binds is not known.

The TCR originated in an adult with an advanced solid tumor such as melanoma, head and neck, liver or kidney cancer. The sequencing used CD4+ or CD8+ T cells sorted from blood, collected in a trial of the OX40 agonist ivuxolimab. The chain couples TRBV28 to TRBJ2-1, with TRBD2 matching 13 bases. The CDR3 DNA reads as TGTGCCAGCAGTCCCGCCGGGACTAGCGGGATCAATGAGCAGTTCTTC. Translation gives CASSPAGTSGINEQFF.